This passage covers 18 T cell receptor beta chains from one sample sequenced in a study of cytomegalovirus exposure and HLA in healthy donors. Primers: 60 Vbeta forward and 13 Jbeta reverse. Repertoires were generated with immunoSEQ multiplex PCR, while TCRdb's copy carries only in-frame clones and drops some. Seen here are under 150,000 clones, around 81% observed once, and the top ten hold about 1.7%. Sequencing input: PBMCs. These receptors all stem from a woman aged 50 to 60 in good health and CMV-seronegative.

This chain joins TRBV29-1 and TRBJ2-5; D may be TRBD2 (6 bases). The CDR3 is 13 residues long. Between the trimmed V and J ends, which lost 4 bases and 5 bases, there was a span of 14 bases. Germline lookup yields CDR1 SQVTM and CDR2 ANQGSEA. CDR3 sequence reads: CSVVWGSGETQYF. For the CDR3, the DNA is TGCAGCGTTGTTTGGGGGAGCGGGGAGACCCAGTACTTC.

V is TRBV4-1 and J is TRBJ2-2; D is possibly TRBD2 (5 bases). V lost 0 bases and J 1 base, leaving 9 bases between the germline ends. Germline CDR1 MGHRA, CDR2 YSYEKL. CDR3 length: 16 residues. The CDR3 region has the DNA TGCGCCAGCAGCCAAGAAGGAGCGGAGAACACCGGGGAGCTGTTTTTT. This encodes CASSQEGAENTGELFF.

This clone was counted a single time. The rearrangement links TRBV7-2 to TRBJ2-1; D uncertain. The ends were cut back, 1 base at V and 6 bases at J, with 7 bases in the middle. There are 13 residues in the CDR3. CDR1 and CDR2 (germline): SGHTA, FQGNSA. The CDR3 region is CASSLDRGNEQFF. The DNA of the CDR3 is TGTGCCAGCAGCTTAGATAGAGGCAATGAGCAGTTCTTC. Together with reference TRBV7-2 and TRBJ2-1, the CDR3 gives the full variable domain: GAGVSQSPSNKVTEKGKDVELRCDPISGHTALYWYRQSLGQGLEFLIYFQGNSAPDKSGLPSDRFSAERTGGSVSTLTIQRTQQEDSAVYLCASSLDRGNEQFFGPGTRLTVL.

This chain uses TRBV12-5 with TRBJ1-2; D is uncertain. Germline CDR1 and CDR2: LGHNT and FRNRAP. V was clipped by 8 bases and J by 2 bases, with 6 bases between them. CDR3 length equals 11 residues. In DNA, the CDR3 is TGTGCTAGTACAGACAACTATGGCTACACCTTC. This codes for CASTDNYGYTF.

This clone turned up a few times. J is TRBJ2-7 and V is TRBV5-5; TRBD1 matches 9 bases. Germline-derived CDR1 and CDR2 are SGHKS and YYEKEE (reference sequence). This CDR3 region has 16 residues. V was clipped by 4 bases and J by 5 bases; unmatched bases: 13. CDR3: CASSPRPGTGLHEQYF. The DNA for the CDR3 is TGTGCCAGCAGCCCTCGACCCGGGACAGGGCTCCACGAGCAGTACTTC.

The genes are TRBV5-1 and TRBJ1-1; D might be TRBD1 (6 bases). CDR1 and CDR2 from the germline V gene are SGHRS and YFSETQ. Trimming left V 2 bases short and J 2 bases short, with 16 bases between. This CDR3 region has 16 residues. In DNA, the CDR3 is TGCGCCAGCAGCTTTAAACCGGGACAATTAAACACTGAAGCTTTCTTT. Protein: CASSFKPGQLNTEAFF.

This clone was detected only once. This rearrangement joins TRBV7-9 to TRBJ2-1, with 11 bases that match TRBD2. The CDR3 has 17 residues. J lost 8 bases, V lost 5 bases, and 14 bases had no gene match. From germline, CDR1 is SEHNR and CDR2 FQNEAQ (reference sequence). CDR3 bases: TGTGCCAGCAGCCTGCCCACCACTAGCGGGAGTATTTATGAGCAGTTCTTC. It yields the protein CASSLPTTSGSIYEQFF.

The rearrangement joins TRBV18 to TRBJ2-7; the D gene is possibly TRBD1 (7 bases). Per the germline V gene, CDR1 is KGHSH and CDR2 is LQKENI. The CDR3 totals 15 residues. V dropped 7 bases and J dropped 3 bases, with 19 bases sitting between them. The CDR3 sequence is CASCTAGQTLYEQYF. The CDR3 coding sequence is TGTGCCAGCTGCACCGCGGGACAGACCCTCTACGAGCAGTACTTC.

The V and J genes are TRBV4-3 and TRBJ1-2, with 7 bases that match TRBD1. The CDR3 consists of 15 residues. V lost 4 bases, J lost 8 bases, and 13 bases stayed unmatched. Germline V CDR1 and CDR2: LGHNA, YSLEER. The CDR3 nucleotides read TGCGCCAGCAGCCCTAAGACAGGGACCTTTTTAGGCTACACCTTC. Translating gives CASSPKTGTFLGYTF.

J is TRBJ2-7 and V is TRBV10-3; 13 nucleotides align to TRBD2. Germline V gene lookup returns CDR1 ENHRY and CDR2 SYGVKD. There are 17 residues in the CDR3. J lost 6 bases, V lost 0 bases, and 8 bases had no gene match. The CDR3 nucleotides are TGTGCCATCAGTGAGTCAGCGGGACTAGCGGGATTGGGCGAGCAGTACTTC. Its translation is CAISESAGLAGLGEQYF.

The rearrangement joins TRBV5-4 to TRBJ2-5, with TRBD2 matching over 11 bases. Germline CDR1 and CDR2: SGHNT and YYREEE (reference sequence). With 4 bases clipped from V and 2 bases from J, the junction kept 7 bases outside the gene matches. The CDR3 covers 16 residues. CDR3 residues: CASSPRIAGGQETQYF. The CDR3 DNA follows: TGTGCCAGCAGCCCCCGGATAGCGGGAGGGCAAGAGACCCAGTACTTC.

The chain employs TRBV7-2 and TRBJ1-5, with D possibly TRBD1 on 5 matching bases. V lost 3 bases and J lost 2, with 14 bases in between. Germline CDR1 is SGHTA and CDR2 is FQGNSA. CDR3 length: 16 residues. As DNA, the CDR3 is TGTGCCAGCAGCTTGCCCTCAGGGTTGGGCAATCAGCCCCAGCATTTT. Protein sequence: CASSLPSGLGNQPQHF. The full variable domain, its missing parts supplied by reference TRBV7-2 and TRBJ1-5, is GAGVSQSPSNKVTEKGKDVELRCDPISGHTALYWYRQSLGQGLEFLIYFQGNSAPDKSGLPSDRFSAERTGGSVSTLTIQRTQQEDSAVYLCASSLPSGLGNQPQHFGDGTRLSIL.

The chain couples TRBV18 to TRBJ2-7; D is uncertain. The germline gives CDR1 KGHSH, CDR2 LQKENI. Trimming pared 2 bases from V and 6 bases from J, leaving 14 bases between. The CDR3 consists of 14 residues. The CDR3 is CASSPVAESLEQYF. In DNA form, the CDR3 reads TGTGCCAGCTCACCAGTGGCCGAATCCCTCGAGCAGTACTTC.

This chain joins TRBV19 and TRBJ2-7; the match to TRBD2 covers 12 bases. Germline V gives CDR1 LNHDA, CDR2 SQIVND (reference sequence). V lost 3 bases, J lost 5 bases, and 5 bases stayed unmatched. There are 15 residues in the CDR3. Here the CDR3 DNA reads TGTGCCAGTAGTATGTCTAGCGGGAGGGTGAACGAGCAGTACTTC. It codes for CASSMSSGRVNEQYF. The full variable domain, in which reference TRBV19 and TRBJ2-7 provide the parts outside the CDR3, is DGGITQSPKYLFRKEGQNVTLSCEQNLNHDAMYWYRQDPGQGLRLIYYSQIVNDFQKGDIAEGYSVSREKKESFPLTVTSAQKNPTAFYLCASSMSSGRVNEQYFGPGTRLTVT.

This clone appeared a few times. This chain joins TRBV19 and TRBJ1-4; D is unresolved. V was shortened by 6 bases and J by 3 bases, with 14 bases between the two germline ends. Germline CDR1 LNHDA, CDR2 SQIVND (reference sequence). The CDR3 extends over 15 amino acids. The CDR3 spells CASRGRSAPNEKLFF. In nucleotides, the CDR3 is TGTGCCAGTAGGGGGAGGTCGGCCCCTAATGAAAAACTGTTTTTT.

This clone came up once. The chain couples TRBV18 to TRBJ1-1, with 7 bases matching TRBD1. Unmatched junction bases numbered 6, after V lost 2 bases and J lost 6 bases. Per the germline V gene, CDR1 is KGHSH and CDR2 is LQKENI. This CDR3 comprises 14 residues. The CDR3 coding sequence is TGTGCCAGCTCACCAGGACAGGTCACGTCTGAAGCTTTCTTT. Its translation is CASSPGQVTSEAFF. Filled out from reference TRBV18 and TRBJ1-1, the complete variable domain reads NAGVMQNPRHLVRRRGQEARLRCSPMKGHSHVYWYRQLPEEGLKFMVYLQKENIIDESGMPKERFSAEFPKEGPSILRIQQVVRGDSAAYFCASSPGQVTSEAFFGQGTRLTVV.

The rearrangement links TRBV4-3 to TRBJ2-1, with 10 bases aligning to TRBD2. The CDR3 is made up of 17 amino acids. Germline values: CDR1 LGHNA, CDR2 YSLEER. J gave up 5 bases and V 2 bases, and 9 bases lay outside the gene matches. The CDR3 nucleotides read TGCGCCAGCAGCCAATCCCCTAGCGGGAGACCCCACAATGAGCAGTTCTTC. Translating gives CASSQSPSGRPHNEQFF.

The chain has TRBV4-3 and TRBJ1-2; 7 bases agree with TRBD1. Germline CDR1 reads LGHNA; CDR2 reads YSLEER. The CDR3 is made up of 16 amino acids. The trim removed 4 bases at V and 5 bases at J, leaving 13 bases unmatched. Written as DNA, the CDR3 is TGCGCCAGCAGCCCAGGACGGGTTAAACAGGGGTATGGCTACACCTTC. Its translation: CASSPGRVKQGYGYTF.